This T cell receptor beta chain was recorded in a study of OX40 agonist ivuxolimab in advanced cancers. Study overall: Those treated in dose escalation had hepatocellular carcinoma, melanoma, renal cell cancer or head and neck cancer.

Points on this clone: The target antigen is unknown.

Germline V gene lookup returns CDR1 SGHTA and CDR2 FQGNSA. This CDR3 comprises 18 residues. V shed 3 bases and J 4 bases; nucleotides not matched to a gene: 12. Patients had blood sampled at baseline and again on cycle 4 day 1 and cycle 7 day 1. Findings and caveats of the study: Relative to CD4+ cells, CD8+ T cells on average had more expanded clones. At 0.1 to 3.0 mg/kg and by week 6, CD4+ and CD8+ T cells in the blood had expanded clonally.

Libraries were prepared by immunoSEQ multiplex PCR; TCRdb keeps only in-frame clonotypes and omits some of them. The top ten hold around 1.5% of the sample, which has 87,000 or so clones, about 87% seen once. The specimen was CD4+ or CD8+ T cells sorted from blood, collected in a trial of the OX40 agonist ivuxolimab. The chain has TRBV7-2 and TRBJ2-1; the match to TRBD2 covers 10 bases. The sequence was collected from an adult with an advanced solid tumor such as melanoma, head and neck, liver or kidney cancer. The DNA for the CDR3 is TGTGCCAGCAGCTTCAGGAGGGCTAGCGGGGGTCGTTACAATGAGCAGTTCTTC. Encoded protein: CASSFRRASGGRYNEQFF.